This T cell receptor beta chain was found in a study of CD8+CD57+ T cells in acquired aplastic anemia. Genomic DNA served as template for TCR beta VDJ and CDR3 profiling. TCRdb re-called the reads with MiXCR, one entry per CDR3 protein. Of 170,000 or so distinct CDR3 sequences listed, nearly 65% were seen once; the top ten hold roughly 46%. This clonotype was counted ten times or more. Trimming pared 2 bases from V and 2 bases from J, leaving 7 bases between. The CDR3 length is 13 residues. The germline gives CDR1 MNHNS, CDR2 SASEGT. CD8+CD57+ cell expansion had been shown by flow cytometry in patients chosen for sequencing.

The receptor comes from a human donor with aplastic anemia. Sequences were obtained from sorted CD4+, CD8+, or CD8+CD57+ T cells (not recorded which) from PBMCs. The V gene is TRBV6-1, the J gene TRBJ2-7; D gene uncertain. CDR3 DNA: TGTGCCAGCAGTGAATCGCAAACCTACGAGCAGTACTTC. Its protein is CASSESQTYEQYF.